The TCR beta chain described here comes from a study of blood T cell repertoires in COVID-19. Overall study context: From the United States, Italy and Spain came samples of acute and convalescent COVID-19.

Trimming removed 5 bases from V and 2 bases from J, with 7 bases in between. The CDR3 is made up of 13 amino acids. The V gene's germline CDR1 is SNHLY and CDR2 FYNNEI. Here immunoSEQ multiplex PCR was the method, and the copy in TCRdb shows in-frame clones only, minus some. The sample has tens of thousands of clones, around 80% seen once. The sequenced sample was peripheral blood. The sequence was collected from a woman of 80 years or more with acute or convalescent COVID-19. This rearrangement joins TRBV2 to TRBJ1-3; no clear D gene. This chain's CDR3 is CASSRVPGNTIYF. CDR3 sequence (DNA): TGTGCCAGCAGTCGAGTCCCTGGAAACACCATATATTTT.